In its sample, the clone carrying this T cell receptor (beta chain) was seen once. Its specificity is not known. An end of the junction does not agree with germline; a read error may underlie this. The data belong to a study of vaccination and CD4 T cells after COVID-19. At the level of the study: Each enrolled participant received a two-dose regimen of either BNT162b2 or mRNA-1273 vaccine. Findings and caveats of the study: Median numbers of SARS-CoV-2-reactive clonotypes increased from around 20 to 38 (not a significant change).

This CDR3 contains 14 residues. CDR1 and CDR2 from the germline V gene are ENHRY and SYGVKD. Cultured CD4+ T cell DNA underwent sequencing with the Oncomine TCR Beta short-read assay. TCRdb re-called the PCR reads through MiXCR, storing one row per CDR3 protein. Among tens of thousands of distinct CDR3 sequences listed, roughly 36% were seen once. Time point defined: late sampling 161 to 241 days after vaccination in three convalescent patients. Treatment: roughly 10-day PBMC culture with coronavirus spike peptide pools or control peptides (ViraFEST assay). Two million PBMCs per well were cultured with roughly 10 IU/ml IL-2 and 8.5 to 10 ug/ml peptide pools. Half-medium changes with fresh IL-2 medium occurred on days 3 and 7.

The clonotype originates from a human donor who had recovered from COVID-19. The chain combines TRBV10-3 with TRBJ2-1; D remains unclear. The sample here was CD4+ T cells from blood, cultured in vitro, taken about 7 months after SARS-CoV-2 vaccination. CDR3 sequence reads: CAMSETISYNEQFF. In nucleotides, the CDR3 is TGTGCCATGAGTGAGACGATTTCCTACAATGAGCAGTTCTTC.